The 21 T cell receptor beta chains given below trace back to one sample, sequenced in a study of shared clonotypes between healthy human individuals. Data came from immunoSEQ multiplex PCR; TCRdb stores just in-frame clones and leaves some out. The top ten hold 0.3% to 0.4% of the sample, which has some 2.3 million clones, more than 85% seen once. Material for sequencing was naive CD4+ T cells from PBMCs. The subset is: CD45RA+ positively selected. The origin of the receptors is a man younger than 35 in good health. Some clones in this sample may be carry-over from other donors' samples.

V and J are TRBV2 and TRBJ1-1, with 9 positions matching TRBD1. V shed 5 bases and J 5 bases; nucleotides not matched to a gene: 6. This CDR3 has 14 residues. Looked up from germline, CDR1 is SNHLY and CDR2 is FYNNEI. This CDR3 is CASSKQGAGTEAFF. The CDR3 region has the DNA TGTGCCAGCAGTAAACAGGGGGCTGGGACTGAAGCTTTCTTT. The variable domain in full, with the rest retrieved from reference TRBV2 and TRBJ1-1, is EPEVTQTPSHQVTQMGQEVILRCVPISNHLYFYWYRQILGQKVEFLVSFYNNEISEKSEIFDDQFSVERPDGSNFTLKIRSTKLEDSAMYFCASSKQGAGTEAFFGQGTRLTVV.

V usage is TRBV13 and J usage is TRBJ2-3; possible D gene TRBD1, 5 bases. This CDR3 is 15 amino acids long. The V end was cut by 0 bases, the J end by 5 bases, with 12 bases between. Per germline, CDR1 PRHDT and CDR2 FYEKMQ (reference sequence). The CDR3 nucleotides read TGTGCCAGCAGCTTAGGGGGGCGCTCGGGAGATACGCAGTATTTT. It encodes CASSLGGRSGDTQYF.

The genes are TRBV5-1 and TRBJ2-7, with 8 bases fitting TRBD2. This CDR3 is 14 amino acids long. Germline V gives CDR1 SGHRS, CDR2 YFSETQ. V was clipped by 4 bases and J by 2 bases; unmatched bases: 5. CDR3 DNA: TGCGCCAGCAGCCGGACTAGCAGCGCCTACGAGCAGTACTTC. The encoded protein is CASSRTSSAYEQYF.

As for this clone: Within the sample, other DNA sequences also encode this same CDR3. J is TRBJ1-2 and V is TRBV6-1; 7 nucleotides agree with TRBD1. Looked up from germline, CDR1 is MNHNS and CDR2 is SASEGT. With 4 bases clipped from V and 4 bases from J, the junction kept 6 bases outside the gene matches. This CDR3 has 14 residues. CDR3 sequence: CASSGRTGGYGYTF. The CDR3 DNA is TGTGCCAGCAGTGGGAGGACAGGAGGCTATGGCTACACCTTC.

The chain carries TRBV9 and TRBJ1-1; D not resolved. Trimming cost V 5 bases and J 2 bases, with 10 bases left between them. The CDR3 is made up of 13 amino acids. Germline V gene data show CDR1 as SGDLS and CDR2 as YYNGEE. CDR3 loop: CASSLQENTEAFF. The CDR3 nucleotides read TGTGCCAGCAGTCTACAAGAAAACACTGAAGCTTTCTTT.

For the CDR3, the DNA is TGTGCCAGTAGTTTCGGAACGGACAGCACCCAAGAGACCCAGTACTTC. It translates to CASSFGTDSTQETQYF. This chain uses TRBV19 with TRBJ2-5, with D possibly being TRBD1 (6 bases). Germline loops: CDR1 LNHDA, CDR2 SQIVND (reference sequence). CDR3 size: 16 residues. V shed 5 bases and J shed 1 base, with 17 bases lying between them.

Worth noting for this clone: Other DNA sequences in this specimen translate into the identical CDR3. The V and J genes are TRBV5-1 and TRBJ2-7; 9 nucleotides align to TRBD1. J was trimmed by 3 bases and V by 0 bases; bases with no gene match: 7. The CDR3 contains 16 residues. Germline V gene lookup returns CDR1 SGHRS and CDR2 YFSETQ. The chain's CDR3 is CASSLAPGQGFYEQYF. The DNA for the CDR3 is TGCGCCAGCAGCTTGGCCCCGGGACAGGGTTTCTACGAGCAGTACTTC. The full variable domain, rest sourced from reference TRBV5-1 and TRBJ2-7, is KAGVTQTPRYLIKTRGQQVTLSCSPISGHRSVSWYQQTPGQGLQFLFEYFSETQRNKGNFPGRFSGRQFSNSRSEMNVSTLELGDSALYLCASSLAPGQGFYEQYFGPGTRLTVT.

The genes are TRBV4-1 and TRBJ2-6; the D gene could be TRBD1 or TRBD2 (7 bases each). CDR1 and CDR2 from the germline V gene are MGHRA and YSYEKL. Deletions cut 6 bases from V and 3 bases from J, with 21 bases between. The CDR3 has 18 amino acids. This CDR3 is CASRPQGGVSYGANVLTF. The CDR3 DNA sequence: TGCGCCAGCAGACCCCAGGGGGGGGTCTCTTATGGGGCCAACGTCCTGACTTTC.

The chain uses TRBV28 and TRBJ1-5; D unclear. Germline CDR1 is MDHEN and CDR2 is SYDVKM. This CDR3 is 14 amino acids long. Between the trimmed V and J ends, which lost 3 bases and 2 bases, there was a span of 8 bases. In DNA, the CDR3 is TGTGCCAGCAGTTTTGGCAGCCGCAATCAGCCCCAGCATTTT. Translated, it gives CASSFGSRNQPQHF.

V is TRBV6-1 and J is TRBJ2-5, with 12 positions matching TRBD2. There are 16 residues in the CDR3. After removal of 4 bases from V and 1 base from J, the junction contained 4 bases not matched to a gene. The V gene's germline CDR1 is MNHNS and CDR2 SASEGT. CDR3 sequence reads: CASSALAGGRQETQYF. The CDR3 nucleotides read TGTGCCAGCAGTGCACTAGCGGGAGGTCGCCAAGAGACCCAGTACTTC.

This clone was seen more than once but under ten times. The J gene is TRBJ1-1, the V gene TRBV7-3; D gene unclear. There are 15 residues in the CDR3. The germline V gene encodes CDR1 SGHTA and CDR2 FQGTGA. V lost 5 bases to trimming and J lost 6 bases, with 19 bases between them. This chain's CDR3 is CASSPNPTLGSEAFF. The CDR3 region has the DNA TGTGCCAGCAGCCCGAACCCGACCCTGGGGTCTGAAGCTTTCTTT.

This chain joins TRBV5-4 and TRBJ2-1, with 9 nucleotides matching TRBD2. Per the germline V gene, CDR1 is SGHNT and CDR2 is YYREEE (reference sequence). The V segment lost 8 bases and the J segment 0 bases; nucleotides outside the gene matches: 6. The CDR3 is 15 residues long. The CDR3 DNA sequence: TGTGCCAGTCAAAGGCGGGAGGGCTCCTACAATGAGCAGTTCTTC. It is translated as CASQRREGSYNEQFF.

This chain links TRBV6-1 with TRBJ2-7; 7 nucleotides line up with TRBD2. Looked up from germline, CDR1 is MNHNS and CDR2 is SASEGT. Trimming removed 4 bases from V and 3 bases from J; junction bases left unmatched: 12. The CDR3 spans 16 residues. The CDR3, as DNA: TGTGCCAGCAGTGCCCGAAGGGCTAGCGGTTTCTACGAGCAGTACTTC. Translated, it gives CASSARRASGFYEQYF.

The chain is built from TRBV6-1 and TRBJ2-7, with a possible D match to TRBD1 (5 bases). Germline V gives CDR1 MNHNS, CDR2 SASEGT. The length of the CDR3 is 13 residues. Trimming removed 4 bases from V and 3 bases from J, with 10 bases in between. Here the CDR3 DNA reads TGTGCCAGCAGTGCCAGGGCCGACTACGAGCAGTACTTC. Protein sequence: CASSARADYEQYF.

This chain joins TRBV5-8 and TRBJ2-5, with D perhaps TRBD1 (6 bases). The germline V and J ends were trimmed by 0 bases and 2 bases, with 14 bases remaining between them. Germline CDR1 and CDR2: SGHTS and YDEGEE. This CDR3 is built from 16 residues. This chain's CDR3 is CASSLGGSRGQETQYF. The CDR3 DNA is TGTGCCAGCAGCTTGGGGGGGAGCAGGGGACAAGAGACCCAGTACTTC. Drawing the rest from reference TRBV5-8 and TRBJ2-5, the complete variable domain is EAGVTQSPTHLIKTRGQQATLRCSPISGHTSVYWYQQALGLGLQFLLWYDEGEERNRGNFPPRFSGRQFPNYSSELNVNALELEDSALYLCASSLGGSRGQETQYFGPGTRLLVL.

This chain uses TRBV28 with TRBJ1-5; D remains ambiguous. CDR1 is MDHEN and CDR2 is SYDVKM in the germline V gene. V lost 5 bases, J lost 0 bases, and 11 bases lay in between. CDR3 length: 15 amino acids. CDR3 nucleotides: TGTGCCAGCAGTCCTGAGACGGCTAGCAATCAGCCCCAGCATTTT. Translating it yields CASSPETASNQPQHF.

The chain joins TRBV6-5 to TRBJ2-5; 7 bases match TRBD2. CDR3 length equals 14 residues. From germline, CDR1 is MNHEY and CDR2 SVGAGI. Trimming took 6 bases from V and 3 from J; bases not matched to a gene: 7. CDR3 sequence (DNA): TGTGCCAGCAGACGGGGGGTGAGAAAAGAGACCCAGTACTTC. Translated, it gives CASRRGVRKETQYF.

The V call is TRBV5-1, the J call TRBJ2-1; no clear D. Trimming removed 1 base from V and 7 bases from J, with 18 bases in between. This CDR3 contains 16 residues. Germline CDR1 SGHRS, CDR2 YFSETQ. CDR3 protein: CASSLNVLNVGNEQFF. CDR3 sequence (DNA): TGCGCCAGCAGCTTGAACGTGCTTAATGTCGGGAATGAGCAGTTCTTC.

V and J are TRBV28 and TRBJ2-2; perhaps D is TRBD1 or TRBD2 (5 bases each). Germline loops: CDR1 MDHEN, CDR2 SYDVKM. The V end was cut by 6 bases, the J end by 7 bases, with 6 bases between. CDR3 length: 11 amino acids. The CDR3 reads CASRGVGELFF. CDR3 coding DNA: TGTGCCAGCAGGGGGGTCGGGGAGCTGTTTTTT.

The table lists this clone with a few counts. The chain carries TRBV15 and TRBJ1-1; no definite D call. Trimming stripped 2 bases from V and 0 bases from J, with 13 bases between. The CDR3 loop spans 16 amino acids. Germline V gives CDR1 LNHNV, CDR2 YYDKDF (reference sequence). The CDR3 DNA reads TGTGCCACCAGCAGATCTGCCGGGCTAATGAACACTGAAGCTTTCTTT. It encodes CATSRSAGLMNTEAFF.

This clone showed up just once. The rearrangement uses TRBV13 and TRBJ2-7, with 7 nucleotides matching TRBD1. Looked up from germline, CDR1 is PRHDT and CDR2 is FYEKMQ (reference sequence). This CDR3 is 14 amino acids long. V lost 0 bases, J lost 2 bases, and 1 base stayed unmatched. The CDR3 bases are TGTGCCAGCAGCTTAGGCACAGGGGCCTACGAGCAGTACTTC. It codes for CASSLGTGAYEQYF.